The present entry profiles one T cell receptor (beta chain) with its context. This clone showed up just a few times. Its cognate antigen has yet to be identified. There are no base qualities to consult, and no much larger clone falls within one base. The data were taken from a study of CD8+ T cells in alopecia areata (dated by TCRdb to 2016 to 2019). About the investigation overall: The treated patients, all with moderate-to-severe alopecia areata, were enrolled in an open-label pilot trial of oral tofacitinib given at 5 to 10 mg twice daily. Amplification of TCRbeta CDR3 regions was done by immunoSEQ multiplex PCR using 35 Vbeta forward primers and 13 Jbeta reverse primers. For the treated patients, the SALT score, which quantifies what percentage of scalp surface area is affected, served as the measure of disease severity. Clonality in the scalp was compared among normal scalp (n=4), patchy alopecia areata scalp (n=8), and alopecia totalis/universalis scalp (n=8). Biopsies were taken from tofacitinib-treated patients at baseline and again at 4 and 24 weeks into treatment, and several of those patients also had a later scalp biopsy. The study used high-throughput TCRbeta sequencing to examine T cell clonal expansion in alopecia areata, in both the C3H/HeJ mouse model and human patients. Patients stayed on tofacitinib for 6 to 18 months and then had 6 months of follow-up off drug so that delayed response and recurrence could be assessed. Human TCRbeta sequencing covered scalp tissue and sorted CD4+ and CD8+ peripheral blood T cells from patchy and totalis/universalis alopecia areata patients and healthy controls. RNA was obtained with the PAXgene miRNA kit for fixed scalp, the miRNeasy kit for PBMCs, and the RNeasy kit for mouse skin.

The library was obtained by the immunoSEQ multiplex PCR assay. For TCR sequencing, RNA was extracted from every sample and reverse transcribed into cDNA to serve as template. First-strand cDNA was synthesized using SuperScript III with a 2:1 mix of oligo-dT and random hexamers. A synthetic immune receptor repertoire was used to measure amplification bias, and any remaining bias was corrected computationally. As for how the authors treated the data: Raw reads were preprocessed for error removal, and CDR3 was defined according to IMGT conventions as running from the conserved cysteine to phenylalanine. Clonality was calculated as 1 minus Shannon entropy normalized by log2 of the number of productive unique TCRs. Scalp TCRbeta sequences were cross-referenced with sorted blood CD4 and CD8 repertoires so that the CD4 or CD8 identity of scalp clones could be inferred. Held by TCRdb, this immuneACCESS table contains in-frame sequences only and omits some clones. Under half of the omission traces to an unresolved V gene where checked; the cause of the rest is unknown. Clone size and V and J calls were adopted from that table, with D and trimming inferred from the DNA. Present in this sample are about 99,000 clones, 85% to 90% of which were seen just once. Clones ranked in the top ten supply over 8.5% of the sample.

The meaning of the sample's treatment or condition label: oral pan-JAK inhibitor, 5-10 mg twice daily. Lesional scalp punch biopsies and peripheral blood were obtained from alopecia areata patients. After PBMCs were isolated by density centrifugation and stained for CD3, CD4 and CD8, a FACSAria was used to sort CD4+ and CD8+ T cells. V gives up 4 bases and J gives up 2 bases, and the segment between their germline ends measures 17 bases. The germline V gene sets CDR1 to SGHRS and CDR2 to YFSETQ. The CDR3 measures 16 amino acids from cysteine to phenylalanine. The only DNA kept is the CDR3, 48 bases in frame from the first base. Here is what the overall study found, with its caveats: Shared TCR sequences between patients were less evident than in mice, which may be partly attributable to HLA diversity in the patient population. Unlike mouse skin, which is dominated by gammadelta T cells, normal human skin has resident alphabeta T cells that are also sequenced, and this complicates analysis of the scalp TCR repertoire. During tofacitinib treatment, many expanded lesional clones stuck around in both scalp and blood, and this persistence may partly explain why relapse happens after treatment is stopped. Compared with normal scalp, lesional scalp, particularly in alopecia totalis/universalis, had higher clonality and more expanded CD8+ clones, which suggests antigenic drive. Tofacitinib significantly lowered scalp clonality and the number of expanded CD8+ clones among the top 100 scalp clones. Because the treated cohort was small and had only one nonresponder, larger studies are needed to examine links between baseline CD8+ expansion and response.

The sample was CD8+ T cells sorted from blood, taken around week 31, from a patient treated with tofacitinib. The chain links TRBV5-1 with TRBJ2-3; the D region possibly corresponds to TRBD2 (6 bases align). This sequence originates from a human donor with alopecia areata. Here is the DNA: TGCGCCAGCAGCCCCCTCACTAGCACTATCACAGATACGCAGTATTTT. It translates to CASSPLTSTITDTQYF.